The 9 T cell receptor beta chains below all came from one sample that was sequenced in a study of blood T cell repertoires in COVID-19. TCRdb keeps only in-frame clones here, not all; method: immunoSEQ multiplex PCR. The sample lists 75,000 to 95,000 clones, around 87% occurring once. Source material: peripheral blood. Receptors originate from a human donor in a cohort sampled during active COVID-19.

The chain employs TRBV19 and TRBJ2-3; D gene ambiguous. This CDR3 has 12 amino acids. The V gene's germline CDR1 is LNHDA and CDR2 SQIVND (reference sequence). Trimming stripped 5 bases from V and 1 base from J, with 4 bases between. CDR3 amino acids: CASSLRTDTQYF. CDR3 bases: TGTGCCAGTAGTCTTCGCACAGATACGCAGTATTTT.

The chain combines TRBV5-5 with TRBJ2-7; 14 positions match TRBD2. V lost 4 bases, J lost 7 bases, and 10 bases stayed unmatched. Germline values: CDR1 SGHKS, CDR2 YYEKEE (reference sequence). The CDR3 spans 16 residues. As DNA, the CDR3 is TGTGCCAGCAGCCTAAGGACTAGCGGGAGGCTTCGGGAGCAGTACTTC. This encodes CASSLRTSGRLREQYF.

The chain carries TRBV6-6 and TRBJ1-1; 8 nucleotides align to TRBD1. Germline values: CDR1 MNHNY, CDR2 SVGAGI (reference sequence). The CDR3 length is 14 residues. J gave up 2 bases and V 7 bases, and 6 bases lay outside the gene matches. In nucleotides, the CDR3 is TGTGCCAGCATCCTACAGGGGGTAAACACTGAAGCTTTCTTT. Translated: CASILQGVNTEAFF.

This chain connects TRBV21-1 to TRBJ2-1; the D segment call TRBD2 is taken from the table without a DNA check. TRBV21-1 counts as a pseudogene. The CDR3 extends over 16 amino acids. The CDR3 DNA reads as TGTGCCAGCAGCAACGCAGGGACTAGCGGGAGTAATGAGCAGTTCTTC. This codes for CASSNAGTSGSNEQFF.

The genes are TRBV28 and TRBJ1-1; no firm D call. CDR1 and CDR2 (germline): MDHEN, SYDVKM. V shed 3 bases and J shed 3 bases, with 5 bases lying between them. This CDR3 spans 12 amino acids. The CDR3 nucleotides are TGTGCCAGCAGTTTCCTCGACACTGAAGCTTTCTTT. This sequence encodes CASSFLDTEAFF.

V and J are TRBV6-2 or TRBV6-3 and TRBJ2-7; 9 bases fit TRBD2. Looked up from germline, CDR1 is MNHEY and CDR2 is SVGEGT. This CDR3 is built from 15 residues. V trimming: 3 bases; J trimming: 2 bases; junction bases outside the gene matches: 5. CDR3 nucleotides: TGTGCCAGCAGTTATAGCGGGAGCCTTACCTACGAGCAGTACTTC. It is translated as CASSYSGSLTYEQYF.

The chain employs TRBV30 and TRBJ1-1, with a tentative D call TRBD1 (6 bases). V lost 3 bases and J 1 base, leaving 33 bases between the germline ends. The CDR3 extends over 21 amino acids. Germline V lookup: CDR1 GTSNPN, CDR2 SVGIG (reference sequence). This CDR3 reads CAWRKGRQGSPTVHGNTEAFF. DNA for the CDR3: TGTGCCTGGAGAAAAGGTAGGCAGGGGTCTCCGACCGTACATGGGAACACTGAAGCTTTCTTT.

V gene TRBV3-1 (or the pseudogene TRBV3-2) combines with J gene TRBJ1-3; 7 bases map to TRBD1. The CDR3 runs 17 residues. The V gene end was trimmed by 5 bases and the J gene end by 9 bases; junction bases not matched to a gene: 19. Germline lookup yields CDR1 LGHDT and CDR2 YNNKEL (reference sequence). The CDR3 sequence: CASSNFRQGRRLSTIYF. CDR3 nucleotides: TGTGCCAGCAGCAACTTCAGACAGGGTCGGAGATTGAGCACCATATATTTT.

The chain couples TRBV5-1 to TRBJ2-3; 13 bases align to TRBD2. Germline CDR1 reads SGHRS; CDR2 reads YFSETQ. Trimming at V came to 3 bases and at J to 0 bases, leaving 16 bases not matched to a gene. The CDR3 has 21 amino acids. The CDR3 protein is CASSSALGLAGSSSSTDTQYF. The CDR3 DNA follows: TGCGCCAGCAGCTCCGCCCTGGGACTAGCGGGGAGTTCATCTAGCACAGATACGCAGTATTTT.